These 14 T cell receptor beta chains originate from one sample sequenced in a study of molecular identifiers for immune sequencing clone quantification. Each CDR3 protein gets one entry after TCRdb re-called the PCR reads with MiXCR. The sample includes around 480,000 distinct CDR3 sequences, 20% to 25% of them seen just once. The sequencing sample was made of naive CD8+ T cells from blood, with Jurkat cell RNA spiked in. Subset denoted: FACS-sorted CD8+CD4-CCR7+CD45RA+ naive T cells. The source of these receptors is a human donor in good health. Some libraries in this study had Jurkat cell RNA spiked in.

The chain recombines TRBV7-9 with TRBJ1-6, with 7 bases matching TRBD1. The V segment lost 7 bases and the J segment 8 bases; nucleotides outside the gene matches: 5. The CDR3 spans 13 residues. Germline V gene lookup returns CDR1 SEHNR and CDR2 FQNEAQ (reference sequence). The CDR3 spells CASNTGDYSPLHF. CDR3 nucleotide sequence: TGTGCCAGCAACACAGGGGACTATTCACCCCTCCACTTT. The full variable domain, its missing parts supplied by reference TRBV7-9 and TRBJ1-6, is DTGVSQNPRHKITKRGQNVTFRCDPISEHNRLYWYRQTLGQGPEFLTYFQNEAQLEKSRLLSDRFSAERPKGSFSTLEIQRTEQGDSAMYLCASNTGDYSPLHFGNGTRLTVT.

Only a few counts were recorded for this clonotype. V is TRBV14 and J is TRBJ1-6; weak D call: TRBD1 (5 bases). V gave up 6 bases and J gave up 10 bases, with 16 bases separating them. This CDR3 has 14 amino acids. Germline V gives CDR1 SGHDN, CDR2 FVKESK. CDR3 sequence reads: CASSSTEVRSPLHF. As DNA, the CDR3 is TGTGCCAGCAGTTCGACAGAGGTCCGGTCACCCCTCCACTTT.

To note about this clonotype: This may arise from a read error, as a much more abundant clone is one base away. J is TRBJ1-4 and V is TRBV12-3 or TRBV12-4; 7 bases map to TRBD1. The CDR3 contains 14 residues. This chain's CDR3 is CASSTTGVGEKPFF. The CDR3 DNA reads TGTGCCAGCAGTACCACAGGGGTGGGTGAAAAACCGTTTTTT.

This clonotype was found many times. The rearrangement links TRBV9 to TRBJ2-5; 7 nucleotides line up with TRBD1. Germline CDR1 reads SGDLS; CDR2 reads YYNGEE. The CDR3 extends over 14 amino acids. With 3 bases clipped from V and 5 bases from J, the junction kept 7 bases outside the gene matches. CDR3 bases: TGTGCCAGCAGCGCTACAGGGGTTGGTGAGACCCAGTACTTC. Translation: CASSATGVGETQYF. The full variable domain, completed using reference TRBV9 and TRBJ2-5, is DSGVTQTPKHLITATGQRVTLRCSPRSGDLSVYWYQQSLDQGLQFLIQYYNGEERAKGNILERFSAQQFPDLHSELNLSSLELGDSALYFCASSATGVGETQYFGPGTRLLVL.

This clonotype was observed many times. The CDR3 spells CAKKKRREKYEQYF. CDR3 DNA sequence: TGTGCTAAGAAAAAACGGCGGGAGAAGTACGAGCAGTACTTC. J is TRBJ2-7 and V is TRBV24-1, with TRBD2 identical over 7 bases. The CDR3 has 14 residues. Germline V gene data show CDR1 as KGHDR and CDR2 as SFDVKD.

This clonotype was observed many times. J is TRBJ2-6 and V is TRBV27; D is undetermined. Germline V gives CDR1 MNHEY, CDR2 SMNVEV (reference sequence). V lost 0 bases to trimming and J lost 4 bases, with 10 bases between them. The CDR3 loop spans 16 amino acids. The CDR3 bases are TGTGCCAGCAGTTTATCTCTAATAAAAGGGGCCAACGTCCTGACTTTC. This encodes CASSLSLIKGANVLTF.

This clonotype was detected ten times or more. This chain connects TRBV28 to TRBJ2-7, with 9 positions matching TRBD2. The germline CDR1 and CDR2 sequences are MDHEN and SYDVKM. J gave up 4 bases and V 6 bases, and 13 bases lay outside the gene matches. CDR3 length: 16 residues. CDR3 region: CASSPIAGGPRYEQYF. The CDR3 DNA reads TGTGCCAGCAGCCCTATTGCGGGAGGGCCTAGGTACGAGCAGTACTTC.

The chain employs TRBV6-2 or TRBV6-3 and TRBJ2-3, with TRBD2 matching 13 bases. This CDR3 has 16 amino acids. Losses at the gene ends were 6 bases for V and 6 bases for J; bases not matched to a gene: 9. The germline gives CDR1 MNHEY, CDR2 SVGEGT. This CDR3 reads CASRPWTSGGSDTQYF. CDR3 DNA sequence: TGTGCCAGCAGGCCTTGGACTAGCGGGGGTTCGGATACGCAGTATTTT.

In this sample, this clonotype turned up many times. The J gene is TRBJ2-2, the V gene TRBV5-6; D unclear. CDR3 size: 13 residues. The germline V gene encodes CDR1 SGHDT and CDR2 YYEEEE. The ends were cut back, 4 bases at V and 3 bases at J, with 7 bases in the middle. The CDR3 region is CASSPSYTGELFF. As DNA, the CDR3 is TGTGCCAGCAGCCCAAGTTACACCGGGGAGCTGTTTTTT.

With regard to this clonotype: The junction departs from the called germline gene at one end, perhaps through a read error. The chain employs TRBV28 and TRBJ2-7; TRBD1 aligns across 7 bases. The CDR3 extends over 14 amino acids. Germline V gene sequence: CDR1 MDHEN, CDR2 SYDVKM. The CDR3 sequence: CASSLGQATYEQHF. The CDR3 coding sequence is TGTGCCAGCAGTTTAGGACAGGCGACCTACGAGCAGCACTTC.

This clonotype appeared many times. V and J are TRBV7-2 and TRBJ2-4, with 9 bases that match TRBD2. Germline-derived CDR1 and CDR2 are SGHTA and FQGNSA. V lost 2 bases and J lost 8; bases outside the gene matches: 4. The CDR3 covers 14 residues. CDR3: CASSLLAGADIQYF. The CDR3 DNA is TGTGCCAGCAGCTTATTAGCGGGAGCAGACATTCAGTACTTC.

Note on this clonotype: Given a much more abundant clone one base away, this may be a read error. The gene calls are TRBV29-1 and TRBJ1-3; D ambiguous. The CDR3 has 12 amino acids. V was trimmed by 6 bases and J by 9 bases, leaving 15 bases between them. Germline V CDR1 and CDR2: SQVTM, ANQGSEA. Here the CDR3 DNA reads TGCAGCGTAAAGACCGAGAAAAGCACCATATATTTT. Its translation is CSVKTEKSTIYF.

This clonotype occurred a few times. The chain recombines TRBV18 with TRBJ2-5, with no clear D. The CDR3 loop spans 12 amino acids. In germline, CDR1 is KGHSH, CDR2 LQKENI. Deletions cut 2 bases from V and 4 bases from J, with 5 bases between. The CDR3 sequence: CASSPRAETQYF. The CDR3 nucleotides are TGTGCCAGCTCACCAAGGGCAGAGACCCAGTACTTC.

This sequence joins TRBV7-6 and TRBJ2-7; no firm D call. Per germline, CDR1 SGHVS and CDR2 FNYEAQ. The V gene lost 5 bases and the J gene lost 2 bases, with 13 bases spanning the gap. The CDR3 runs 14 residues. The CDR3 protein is CASSPLGSTYEQYF. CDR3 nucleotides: TGTGCCAGCAGCCCTTTGGGCTCTACCTACGAGCAGTACTTC.